What follows are 5 T cell receptor beta chains derived from one specimen sequenced in a study of blood T cell repertoires in COVID-19. Assay used: immunoSEQ multiplex PCR; TCRdb lists only in-frame clones, some missing. The data hold about 64,000 clones, with approximately 85% observed a single time. The sample taken for sequencing was peripheral blood. Every receptor here comes from a woman aged 55 to 70 with COVID-19, enrolled during active disease.

The CDR3 coding sequence is TGTGCCAGCAGCTTGGCAGAAAATGAAAAACTGTTTTTT. It translates to CASSLAENEKLFF. V usage is TRBV5-8 and J usage is TRBJ1-4; D is undetermined. Between the trimmed V and J ends, which lost 0 bases and 5 bases, there was a span of 5 bases. This CDR3 region has 13 residues. Germline V CDR1 and CDR2: SGHTS, YDEGEE.

The rearrangement uses TRBV28 and TRBJ1-1; a possible D gene is TRBD1 (5 bases). Germline CDR1 MDHEN, CDR2 SYDVKM. With 7 bases removed from V and 9 bases from J, the gap between germline ends came to 18 bases. This CDR3 has 13 residues. Written as DNA, the CDR3 is TGTGCCAGCACCGGGACTCCCGCGCACCAAGCTTTCTTT. This translates into CASTGTPAHQAFF.

V usage is TRBV4-1 and J usage is TRBJ1-1, with a weak D call TRBD1 (6 bases). Germline CDR1 MGHRA, CDR2 YSYEKL. CDR3 length: 15 amino acids. The ends were cut back, 2 bases at V and 0 bases at J, with 10 bases in the middle. CDR3 nucleotides: TGCGCCAGCAGCCAACCAGGGGCCATGAACACTGAAGCTTTCTTT. As protein: CASSQPGAMNTEAFF.

The chain joins TRBV27 to TRBJ2-1; 8 bases fit TRBD1. The CDR3 totals 14 residues. The J segment lost 8 bases and the V segment lost 3 bases, leaving 6 bases of the junction unmatched. Germline V gives CDR1 MNHEY, CDR2 SMNVEV (reference sequence). CDR3 nucleotides: TGTGCCAGCAGTTTCCAGGACAGGGCCCATGAGCAGTTCTTC. Translating it yields CASSFQDRAHEQFF.

This chain uses TRBV5-1 with TRBJ2-7, with 11 positions matching TRBD1. CDR1 SGHRS and CDR2 YFSETQ come from the germline V gene. J was trimmed by 5 bases and V by 0 bases; bases with no gene match: 1. The CDR3 is 14 amino acids. The CDR3 is CASSLGTGGDEQYF. Here the CDR3 DNA reads TGCGCCAGCAGCTTGGGGACAGGGGGCGACGAGCAGTACTTC.